The clone carrying this TCR beta chain was observed many times. Its specificity is unknown. The sample is drawn from a study of regulatory T cells in long-lasting Graves disease. Study outcomes and limitations: Accuracy was possibly reduced by small sample size.

CDR3-region Arm-PCR and iRepertoire HTBI primers produced the TCR beta libraries. Authors' data handling: Analysis of the samples identified approximately 63 TRBV and more than eleven TRBJ segments. A single record per CDR3 protein comes from TCRdb applying MiXCR to the multiplex PCR reads. Here the V and J calls rest on TCRdb's processing, not on the authors' analysis. This sample has under 500,000 distinct CDR3 sequences, with about 17% found just once. Time point described: newly diagnosed GD, antithyroid drugs for less than 3 months. The TCR library was made from RNA that had been extracted from PBMCs in TRIzol. Deletions cut 7 bases from V and 6 bases from J, with 16 bases between. This CDR3 has 13 amino acids. In germline, CDR1 is DFQATT, CDR2 SNEGSKA (reference sequence). This same sample was also taken into another study, of T cells in Graves' hyperthyroidism and ophthalmopathy. From that report: The study used the HTBI primer set for a first-round RT-PCR of the TCR CDR3.

V gene TRBV20-1 combines with J gene TRBJ2-1; perhaps TRBD2 as D (6 bases). This clonotype was sampled from a woman aged 25 to 45 with Graves disease. The source was peripheral blood mononuclear cells (PBMCs), collected at new diagnosis, from a patient treated with antithyroid drugs. This CDR3 reads CSGHGTGVNEQFF. The CDR3 bases are TGCAGTGGTCACGGGACGGGGGTCAATGAGCAGTTCTTC.